One sample yielded the 11 T cell receptor beta chains listed below, sequenced in a study of blood T cells in healthy people across ages (dated by TCRdb to between 2014 and 2017). Preparation of the library involved 5' RACE. TCRdb lists the instrument as Illumina HiSeq 2500. A second PCR of about 6 to 12 cycles was run with a J-beta primer mix and a sample-barcoded 5' primer. TCRdb handled the public reads itself, with Q25 trimming in fastp and clone calling in MiXCR, and kept productive beta chains. Each entry merges the rows of one CDR3 protein and shows their most common DNA and genes. For this sample the table gives 700,000 or so distinct CDR3 sequences, of which around 41% were detected only once. The biggest ten clones account for around 30% of the sample. Sample: blood. These receptors were taken from a man aged 80 or over in good health.

This clonotype was picked up a small number of times. The rearrangement links TRBV7-2 to TRBJ2-5, with 7 bases aligning to TRBD2. V shed 7 bases, J shed 5 bases, and the junction held 10 bases outside the gene matches. Germline V gene lookup returns CDR1 SGHTA and CDR2 FQGNSA. The CDR3 loop spans 14 amino acids. CDR3 loop: CASTVREGRETQYF. For the CDR3, the DNA is TGTGCCAGCACAGTTAGGGAGGGCCGGGAGACCCAGTACTTC.

The J gene is TRBJ2-2, the V gene TRBV6-1; unclear D gene. The germline V gene has CDR1 MNHNS and CDR2 SASEGT. CDR3 length equals 17 residues. V lost 0 bases and J 0 bases, leaving 11 bases between the germline ends. CDR3 sequence reads: CASSEATLWSNTGELFF. The CDR3 nucleotides read TGTGCCAGCAGTGAAGCAACCCTTTGGTCGAACACCGGGGAGCTGTTTTTT.

This clonotype was picked up one time. The V and J genes are TRBV25-1 and TRBJ2-1; possible D gene TRBD2, 6 bases. Germline CDR1 is MGHDK and CDR2 is SYGVNS. Trimming removed 7 bases from V and 7 bases from J, with 14 bases in between. The CDR3 runs to 13 residues. CDR3 nucleotide sequence: TGTGCCAGCAAGGCGGGGTATACAAATGAGCAGTTCTTC. Its protein product is CASKAGYTNEQFF.

The V gene is TRBV7-2, the J gene TRBJ1-1; D uncertain. The germline CDR1 and CDR2 sequences are SGHTA and FQGNSA. CDR3 length equals 14 residues. Trimming took 2 bases from V and 1 from J, leaving 8 bases between them. The CDR3 DNA follows: TGTGCCAGCAGCTTAACCCCGAGGAACACTGAAGCTTTCTTT. It translates to CASSLTPRNTEAFF.

On this clonotype: The junction and the germline gene differ at one end; a read error may be behind it. CDR3 nucleotide sequence: TGCGCCGGCAGCCAATTGGGACTAGCGGGACAAAGAGAAGAGACCCAGTACTTC. Its translation: CAGSQLGLAGQREETQYF. The chain uses TRBV4-3 and TRBJ2-4; 13 nucleotides agree with TRBD2. The better agreement between TRBJ2-5 and the DNA end casts doubt on the J call. The V gene's germline CDR1 is LGHNA and CDR2 YSLEER. This CDR3 comprises 18 residues.

The table lists this clonotype with a few counts. V gene TRBV29-1 combines with J gene TRBJ2-5, with D unresolved. CDR1 and CDR2 from the germline V gene are SQVTM and ANQGSEA. Trimming pared 3 bases from V and 11 bases from J, leaving 22 bases between. The CDR3 covers 14 residues. CDR3 nucleotide sequence: TGCAGCGTTGATGGGCTAGATAGTGTCTATGAGCAGTACTTC. Translating it yields CSVDGLDSVYEQYF.

The chain employs TRBV12-5 and TRBJ1-2; 7 bases map to TRBD1. Per the germline V gene, CDR1 is LGHNT and CDR2 is FRNRAP. There are 14 residues in the CDR3. The junction had 2 bases not matched to a gene; V was cut back by 4 bases and J by 0 bases. CDR3 nucleotide sequence: TGTGCTAGTGGTTCCGACAGGGCTAACTATGGCTACACCTTC. Encoded protein: CASGSDRANYGYTF.

The V gene is TRBV11-2, the J gene TRBJ2-2, with TRBD2 matching 7 bases. Looked up from germline, CDR1 is SGHAT and CDR2 is FQNNGV. The CDR3 is 16 amino acids. The V gene end was trimmed by 4 bases and the J gene end by 3 bases; junction bases not matched to a gene: 8. CDR3 coding DNA: TGTGCCAGCAGCTCCGGGGCGGGAGATTACACCGGGGAGCTGTTTTTT. Translated, it gives CASSSGAGDYTGELFF.

This clonotype was observed a few times. This rearrangement joins TRBV29-1 to TRBJ2-1; the D call may be TRBD1 or TRBD2 (5 bases each). The CDR3 is made up of 15 amino acids. V dropped 4 bases and J dropped 4 bases, with 17 bases sitting between them. Germline-derived CDR1 and CDR2 are SQVTM and ANQGSEA. CDR3 residues: CSVAPGGGVYNEQFF. As DNA, the CDR3 is TGCAGCGTTGCCCCGGGTGGGGGAGTATACAATGAGCAGTTCTTC.

This clonotype was detected only a few times. In nucleotides, the CDR3 is TGTGCCAGCAACCCAGGTCCCCTCTCTAATTACAATGAGCAGTACTTC. Protein: CASNPGPLSNYNEQYF. The rearrangement uses TRBV7-8 and TRBJ2-1; no clear D gene. The closer fit of TRBJ2-7 to the DNA end suggests the J call may be wrong. The length of the CDR3 is 16 residues. Per the germline V gene, CDR1 is SGHVS and CDR2 is FQNEAQ.

This clonotype appeared a few times. The V and J genes are TRBV29-1 and TRBJ1-2; the match to TRBD1 covers 7 bases. CDR3 length: 14 amino acids. Germline CDR1 SQVTM, CDR2 ANQGSEA. Trimming removed 7 bases from V and 4 bases from J; junction bases left unmatched: 12. The CDR3 region has the DNA TGCAGCGCTCAGGGACAGCCCTTCCCCTATGGCTACACCTTC. Residues: CSAQGQPFPYGYTF.